The TCR beta chain under discussion was sequenced for a study of radiotherapy plus CTLA-4 blockade in lung cancer. On the study more broadly: Objective response rate was roughly 19%; disease control rate, under 35%. Study-level points and caveats: Radiotherapy with ipilimumab was followed by blood expansion of tumor-derived clones. Interferon-beta, together with early blood T cell clone dynamics, reportedly best predicted response.

As for this clone: Its antigen is not known.

The CDR3 consists of 13 residues. V was shortened by 1 base and J by 5 bases, with 6 bases between the two germline ends. The V gene's germline CDR1 is MNHEY and CDR2 SVGAGI. Method: immunoSEQ multiplex PCR; TCRdb's copy keeps in-frame clones and lacks some. The sample consists of around 130,000 clones, 90% of them appearing once. Lung cancer patients with chemo-refractory metastatic non-small-cell disease were given focal radiation plus CTLA-4 blockade with ipilimumab. The chain uses TRBV6-5 and TRBJ2-1, with D hard to call. The source of this sequence is a human donor with non-small cell lung cancer that progressed on radiotherapy plus ipilimumab. Sequenced material: peripheral blood, taken from a patient treated with radiotherapy plus ipilimumab. Here the CDR3 DNA reads TGTGCCAGCAGTTACTTCGCAGACAATGAGCAGTTCTTC. Amino acid sequence: CASSYFADNEQFF.